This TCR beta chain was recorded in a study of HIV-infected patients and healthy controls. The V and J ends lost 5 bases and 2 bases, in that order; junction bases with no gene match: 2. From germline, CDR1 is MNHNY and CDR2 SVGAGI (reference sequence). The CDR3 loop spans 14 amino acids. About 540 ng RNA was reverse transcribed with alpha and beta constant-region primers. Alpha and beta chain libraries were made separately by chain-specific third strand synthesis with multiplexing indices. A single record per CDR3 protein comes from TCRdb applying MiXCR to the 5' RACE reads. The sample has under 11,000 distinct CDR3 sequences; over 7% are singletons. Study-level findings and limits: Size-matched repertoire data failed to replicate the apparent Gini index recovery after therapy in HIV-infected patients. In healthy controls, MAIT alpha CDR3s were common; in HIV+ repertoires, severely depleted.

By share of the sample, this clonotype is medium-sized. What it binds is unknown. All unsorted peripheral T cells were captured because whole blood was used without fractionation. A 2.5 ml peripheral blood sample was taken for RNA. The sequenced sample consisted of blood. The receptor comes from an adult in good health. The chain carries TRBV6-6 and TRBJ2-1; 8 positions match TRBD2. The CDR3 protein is CASSLSGTYNEQFF. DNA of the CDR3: TGTGCCAGCAGTCTTAGCGGGACCTACAATGAGCAGTTCTTC.